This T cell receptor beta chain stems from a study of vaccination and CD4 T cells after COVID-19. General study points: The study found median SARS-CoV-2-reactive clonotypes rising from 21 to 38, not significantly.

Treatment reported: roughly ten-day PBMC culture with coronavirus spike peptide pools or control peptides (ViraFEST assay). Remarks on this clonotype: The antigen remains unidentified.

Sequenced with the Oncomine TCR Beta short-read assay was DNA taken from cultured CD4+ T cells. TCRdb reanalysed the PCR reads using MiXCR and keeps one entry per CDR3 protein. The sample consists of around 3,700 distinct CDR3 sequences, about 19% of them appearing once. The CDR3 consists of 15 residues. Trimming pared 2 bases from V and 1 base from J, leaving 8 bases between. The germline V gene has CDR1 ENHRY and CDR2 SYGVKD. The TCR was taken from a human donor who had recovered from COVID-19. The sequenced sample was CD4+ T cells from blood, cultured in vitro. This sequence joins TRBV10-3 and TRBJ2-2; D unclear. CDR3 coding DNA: TGTGCCATCAGTGAGACTCCTAAGAACACCGGGGAGCTGTTTTTT. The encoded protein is CAISETPKNTGELFF.